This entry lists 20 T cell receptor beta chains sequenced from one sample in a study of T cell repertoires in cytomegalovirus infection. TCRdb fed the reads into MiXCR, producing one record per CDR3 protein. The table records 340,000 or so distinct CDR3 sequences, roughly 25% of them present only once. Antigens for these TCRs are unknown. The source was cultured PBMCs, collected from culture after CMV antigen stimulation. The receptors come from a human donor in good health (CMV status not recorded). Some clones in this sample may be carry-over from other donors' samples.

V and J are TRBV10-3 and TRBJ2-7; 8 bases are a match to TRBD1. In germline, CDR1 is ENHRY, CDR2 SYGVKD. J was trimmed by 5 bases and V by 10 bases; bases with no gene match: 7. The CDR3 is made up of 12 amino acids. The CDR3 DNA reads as TGTGCCACTTCAGGGGGCATCAACGAGCAGTACTTC. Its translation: CATSGGINEQYF.

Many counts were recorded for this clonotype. The CDR3 DNA sequence: TGTGCCAGCAGCTTGGATAAACAGTATGGCTACACCTTC. It yields the protein CASSLDKQYGYTF. The V gene is TRBV7-2, the J gene TRBJ1-2; D not resolved. Trimming pared 3 bases from V and 5 bases from J, leaving 10 bases between. The CDR3 is 13 amino acids. The germline gives CDR1 SGHTA, CDR2 FQGNSA. Supplemented by reference TRBV7-2 and TRBJ1-2, the full variable domain reads GAGVSQSPSNKVTEKGKDVELRCDPISGHTALYWYRQSLGQGLEFLIYFQGNSAPDKSGLPSDRFSAERTGGSVSTLTIQRTQQEDSAVYLCASSLDKQYGYTFGSGTRLTVV.

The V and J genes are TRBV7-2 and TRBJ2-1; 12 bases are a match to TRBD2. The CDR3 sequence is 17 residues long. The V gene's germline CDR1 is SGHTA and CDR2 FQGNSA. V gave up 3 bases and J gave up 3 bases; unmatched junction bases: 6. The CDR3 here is CASSFPTSGRVYNEQFF. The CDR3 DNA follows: TGTGCCAGCAGCTTCCCGACTAGCGGGAGAGTCTACAATGAGCAGTTCTTC.

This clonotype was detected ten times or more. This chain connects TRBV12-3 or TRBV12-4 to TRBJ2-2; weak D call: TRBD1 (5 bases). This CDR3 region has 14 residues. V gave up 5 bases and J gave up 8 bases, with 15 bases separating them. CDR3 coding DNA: TGTGCCAGCAGTAAACAGGCGATTACGGGGGAGCTGTTTTTT. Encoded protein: CASSKQAITGELFF.

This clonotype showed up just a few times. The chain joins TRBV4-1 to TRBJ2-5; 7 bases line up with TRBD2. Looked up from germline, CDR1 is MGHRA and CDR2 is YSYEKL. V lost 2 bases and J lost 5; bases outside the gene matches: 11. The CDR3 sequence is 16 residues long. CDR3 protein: CASSQTTGTISETQYF. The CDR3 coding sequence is TGCGCCAGCAGCCAAACAACCGGGACTATAAGTGAGACCCAGTACTTC.

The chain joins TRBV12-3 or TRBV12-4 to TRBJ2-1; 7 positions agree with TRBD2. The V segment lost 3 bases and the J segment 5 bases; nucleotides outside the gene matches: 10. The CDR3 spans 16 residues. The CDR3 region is CASSFWTGGRHNEQFF. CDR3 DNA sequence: TGTGCCAGCAGTTTCTGGACGGGAGGTCGGCACAATGAGCAGTTCTTC.

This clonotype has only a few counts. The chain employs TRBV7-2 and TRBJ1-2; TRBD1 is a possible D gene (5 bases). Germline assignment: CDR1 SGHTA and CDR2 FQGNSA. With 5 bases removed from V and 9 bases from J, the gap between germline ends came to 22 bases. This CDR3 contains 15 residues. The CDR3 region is CASSPTGELFRSYTF. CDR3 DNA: TGTGCCAGCAGCCCGACGGGGGAACTCTTTCGGAGCTACACCTTC.

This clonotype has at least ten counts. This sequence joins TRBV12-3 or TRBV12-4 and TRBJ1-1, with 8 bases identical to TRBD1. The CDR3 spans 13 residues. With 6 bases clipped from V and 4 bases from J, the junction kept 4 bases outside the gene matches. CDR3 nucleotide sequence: TGTGCCAGCAGGCTTGGGACAGGCACTGAAGCTTTCTTT. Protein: CASRLGTGTEAFF.

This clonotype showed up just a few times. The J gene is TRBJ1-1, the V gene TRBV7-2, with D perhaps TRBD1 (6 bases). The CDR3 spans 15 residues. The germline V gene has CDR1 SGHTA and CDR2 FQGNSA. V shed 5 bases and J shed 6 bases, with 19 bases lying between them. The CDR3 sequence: CASSLLRGRSAEAFF. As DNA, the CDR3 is TGTGCCAGCAGCCTTCTACGGGGGCGTAGCGCTGAAGCTTTCTTT. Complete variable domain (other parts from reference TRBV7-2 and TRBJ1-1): GAGVSQSPSNKVTEKGKDVELRCDPISGHTALYWYRQSLGQGLEFLIYFQGNSAPDKSGLPSDRFSAERTGGSVSTLTIQRTQQEDSAVYLCASSLLRGRSAEAFFGQGTRLTVV.

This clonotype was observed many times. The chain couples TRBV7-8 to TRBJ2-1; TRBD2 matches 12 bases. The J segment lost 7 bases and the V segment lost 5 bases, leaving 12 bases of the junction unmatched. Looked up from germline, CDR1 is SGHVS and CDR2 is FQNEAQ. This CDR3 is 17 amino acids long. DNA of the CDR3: TGTGCCAGCAGCCCACTATCGACTAGCGGGAGTATGAATGAGCAGTTCTTC. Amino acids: CASSPLSTSGSMNEQFF.

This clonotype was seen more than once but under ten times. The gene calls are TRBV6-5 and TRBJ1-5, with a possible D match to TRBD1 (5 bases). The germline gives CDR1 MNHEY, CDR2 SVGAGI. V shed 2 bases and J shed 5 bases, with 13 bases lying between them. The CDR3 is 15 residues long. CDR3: CASSYQSGSHQPQHF. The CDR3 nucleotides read TGTGCCAGCAGTTACCAGTCAGGGAGCCATCAGCCCCAGCATTTT.

CDR3 sequence: CASRIGQGWSPLHF. As DNA, the CDR3 is TGTGCCAGCAGGATTGGACAGGGTTGGTCACCCCTCCACTTT. The J gene is TRBJ1-6, the V gene TRBV27, with 8 positions matching TRBD1. Germline V lookup: CDR1 MNHEY, CDR2 SMNVEV (reference sequence). This CDR3 has 14 amino acids. V lost 6 bases and J lost 10; bases outside the gene matches: 8.

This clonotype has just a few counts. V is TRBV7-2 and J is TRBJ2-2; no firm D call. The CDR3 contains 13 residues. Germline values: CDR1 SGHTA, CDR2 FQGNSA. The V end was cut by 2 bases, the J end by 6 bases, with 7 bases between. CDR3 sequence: CASSLKKSGELFF. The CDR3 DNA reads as TGTGCCAGCAGCTTAAAGAAGTCCGGGGAGCTGTTTTTT.

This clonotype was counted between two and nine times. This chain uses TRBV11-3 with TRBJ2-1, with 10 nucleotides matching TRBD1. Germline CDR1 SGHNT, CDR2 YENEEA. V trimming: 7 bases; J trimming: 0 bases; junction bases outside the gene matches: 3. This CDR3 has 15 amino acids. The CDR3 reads CASTRDRGSYNEQFF. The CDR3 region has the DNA TGTGCCAGCACCCGGGACAGGGGCTCCTACAATGAGCAGTTCTTC.

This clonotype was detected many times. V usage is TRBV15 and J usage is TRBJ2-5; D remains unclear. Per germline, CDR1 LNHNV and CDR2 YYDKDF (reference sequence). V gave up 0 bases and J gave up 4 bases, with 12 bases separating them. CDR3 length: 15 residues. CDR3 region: CATSRDRGSLETQYF. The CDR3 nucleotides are TGTGCCACCAGCAGAGATCGCGGCAGTCTAGAGACCCAGTACTTC.

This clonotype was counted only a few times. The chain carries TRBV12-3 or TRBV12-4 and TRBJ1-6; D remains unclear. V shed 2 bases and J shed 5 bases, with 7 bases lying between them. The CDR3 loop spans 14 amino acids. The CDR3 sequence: CASSLNRNNSPLHF. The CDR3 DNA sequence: TGTGCCAGCAGTTTAAATAGAAATAATTCACCCCTCCACTTT.

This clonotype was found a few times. This CDR3 is CAWSASLGTPLSGNTIYF. DNA of the CDR3: TGTGCCTGGAGTGCGAGCTTGGGGACCCCACTTTCTGGAAACACCATATATTTT. The chain uses TRBV30 and TRBJ1-3; TRBD1 might be the D (5 bases). V was clipped by 1 base and J by 1 base, with 20 bases between them. This CDR3 comprises 18 residues. Looked up from germline, CDR1 is GTSNPN and CDR2 is SVGIG (reference sequence).

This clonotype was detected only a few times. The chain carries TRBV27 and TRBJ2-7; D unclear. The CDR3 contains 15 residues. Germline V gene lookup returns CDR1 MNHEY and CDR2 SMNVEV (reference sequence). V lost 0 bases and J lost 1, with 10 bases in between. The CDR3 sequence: CASSLSPTDSYEQYF. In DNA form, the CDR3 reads TGTGCCAGCAGTTTATCGCCCACTGATTCCTACGAGCAGTACTTC.

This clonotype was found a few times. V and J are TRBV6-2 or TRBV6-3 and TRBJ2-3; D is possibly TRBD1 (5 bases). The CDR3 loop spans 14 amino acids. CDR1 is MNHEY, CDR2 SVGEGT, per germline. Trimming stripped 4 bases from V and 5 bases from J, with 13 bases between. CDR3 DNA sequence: TGTGCCAGCAGTTTTGGCATGGGGCGAGATACGCAGTATTTT. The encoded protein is CASSFGMGRDTQYF.

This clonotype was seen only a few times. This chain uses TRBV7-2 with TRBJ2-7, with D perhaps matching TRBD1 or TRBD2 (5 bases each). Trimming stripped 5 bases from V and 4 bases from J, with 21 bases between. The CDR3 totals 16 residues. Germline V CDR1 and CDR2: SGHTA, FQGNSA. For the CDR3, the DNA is TGTGCCAGCAGCGGACACTCGGGGTTACTGGTATACGAGCAGTACTTC. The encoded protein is CASSGHSGLLVYEQYF.